One and the same sample provided the 17 T cell receptor beta chains below, sequenced in a study of human T cells and chemical hapten exposure. TCRdb reanalysed the RACE reads using MiXCR and keeps one entry per CDR3 protein. The table includes some 200,000 distinct CDR3 sequences, roughly 30% detected once. Time point defined: pre-sensitization, week 0. Treatment noted: therapeutic diphenylcyclopropenone sensitization with weekly scalp DPC. Sequenced here: whole blood, sampled in connection with sensitization to the hapten diphenylcyclopropenone (DPC). These receptors were obtained from a young woman with alopecia areata. Some clones in this sample may be carry-over from other donors' samples.

This clonotype occurred many times. The J gene is TRBJ1-1, the V gene TRBV29-1, with D perhaps TRBD1 (5 bases). This CDR3 region has 13 residues. Germline CDR1 is SQVTM and CDR2 is ANQGSEA. Trimming took 0 bases from V and 1 from J, leaving 6 bases between them. The CDR3 DNA reads TGCAGCGTTGAAGAGACAGAGAACACTGAAGCTTTCTTT. Encoded protein: CSVEETENTEAFF.

The rearrangement links TRBV30 to TRBJ1-6; 9 nucleotides align to TRBD1. CDR1 is GTSNPN, CDR2 SVGIG, per germline (reference sequence). V gave up 5 bases and J gave up 9 bases; unmatched junction bases: 5. CDR3 length: 13 residues. The DNA for the CDR3 is TGTGCCTGGGGTACAGGGGGCTTTTCACCCCTCCACTTT. Amino acid sequence: CAWGTGGFSPLHF.

This rearrangement joins TRBV7-2 to TRBJ2-1; D may be TRBD1 (6 bases). The CDR3 is made up of 14 amino acids. Per germline, CDR1 SGHTA and CDR2 FQGNSA. Trimming removed 3 bases at V and 6 bases at J, with 12 bases between. Written as DNA, the CDR3 is TGTGCCAGCAGCTTCTCCGGGACAAGCAATGAGCAGTTCTTC. This gives the protein CASSFSGTSNEQFF.

The chain employs TRBV6-2 or TRBV6-3 and TRBJ2-1; D ambiguous. Trimming shortened V by 7 bases and J by 4 bases, and 17 bases separated the two germline ends. CDR1 MNHEY and CDR2 SVGEGT come from the germline V gene. The CDR3 extends over 15 amino acids. Written as DNA, the CDR3 is TGTGCCAGCATACGCCAGGACGGGTTATACAATGAGCAGTTCTTC. This codes for CASIRQDGLYNEQFF.

The CDR3 here is CASSDRGVPGELFF. The CDR3 DNA reads as TGTGCCAGCAGCGATAGGGGGGTCCCCGGGGAGCTGTTTTTT. The J gene is TRBJ2-2, the V gene TRBV9; D could derive from TRBD1 or TRBD2 (6 bases each). Trimming took 3 bases from V and 6 from J, leaving 12 bases between them. Germline CDR1 SGDLS, CDR2 YYNGEE. There are 14 residues in the CDR3.

This rearrangement joins TRBV27 to TRBJ2-7; D is uncertain. Trimming removed 0 bases from V and 7 bases from J, with 10 bases in between. The CDR3 has 13 residues. Germline V lookup: CDR1 MNHEY, CDR2 SMNVEV (reference sequence). The CDR3 coding sequence is TGTGCCAGCAGTTTATCGGACGGAGCTGAGCAGTACTTC. Protein product: CASSLSDGAEQYF.

This clonotype was counted a few times. The chain carries TRBV6-1 and TRBJ1-3; possible D gene TRBD1, 5 bases. There are 12 residues in the CDR3. CDR1 is MNHNS and CDR2 is SASEGT in the germline V gene. The germline V and J ends were trimmed by 8 bases and 2 bases, with 7 bases remaining between them. The CDR3 spells CASEGTGNTIYF. The CDR3 region has the DNA TGTGCCAGCGAGGGGACTGGAAACACCATATATTTT.

In nucleotides, the CDR3 is TGTGCCAGCAGCCCCAGGGTCTCCTACAATGAGCAGTTCTTC. Translating gives CASSPRVSYNEQFF. V usage is TRBV27 and J usage is TRBJ2-1; D perhaps matches TRBD1 (5 bases). In germline, CDR1 is MNHEY, CDR2 SMNVEV (reference sequence). V was pared by 6 bases and J by 0 bases, with 9 bases between. The length of the CDR3 is 14 residues.

The chain carries TRBV28 and TRBJ2-1; D unresolved. The CDR3 spans 12 residues. Germline V gene sequence: CDR1 MDHEN, CDR2 SYDVKM. V lost 6 bases and J 4 bases, leaving 7 bases between the germline ends. This chain's CDR3 is CASSPMYNEQFF. CDR3 in DNA: TGTGCCAGCAGCCCGATGTACAATGAGCAGTTCTTC.

The chain employs TRBV28 and TRBJ1-6, with TRBD1 matching 10 bases. CDR1 is MDHEN and CDR2 is SYDVKM in the germline V gene. The CDR3 loop spans 14 amino acids. Losses at the gene ends were 5 bases for V and 9 bases for J; bases not matched to a gene: 4. The CDR3 DNA sequence: TGTGCCAGCAGTGCTGGGGACAGGGGTTCACCCCTCCACTTT. Protein sequence: CASSAGDRGSPLHF.

J is TRBJ2-3 and V is TRBV9; TRBD2 aligns across 7 bases. The CDR3 contains 14 residues. Germline V gene data show CDR1 as SGDLS and CDR2 as YYNGEE. The ends lost 1 base at V and 1 base at J; junction bases unmatched: 0. The CDR3 region has the DNA TGTGCCAGCAGCGTACGGGGGGGCACAGATACGCAGTATTTT. Its protein is CASSVRGGTDTQYF.

The table lists this clonotype with a few counts. This chain connects TRBV9 to TRBJ2-3, with 9 bases aligning to TRBD2. V shed 0 bases and J 3 bases; nucleotides not matched to a gene: 5. The CDR3 length is 16 residues. The germline V gene has CDR1 SGDLS and CDR2 YYNGEE. For the CDR3, the DNA is TGTGCCAGCAGCGTAGGTCCGCGGGGGGGAACAGATACGCAGTATTTT. This translates into CASSVGPRGGTDTQYF.

Only one count was recorded for this clonotype. The rearrangement uses TRBV28 and TRBJ2-3; the match to TRBD2 covers 7 bases. V gave up 3 bases and J gave up 0 bases; unmatched junction bases: 12. Looked up from germline, CDR1 is MDHEN and CDR2 is SYDVKM. The CDR3 is 18 residues long. CDR3 amino acids: CASSFPLLSGPSTDTQYF. The CDR3 DNA sequence: TGTGCCAGCAGTTTTCCCCTCCTTAGCGGGCCTAGCACAGATACGCAGTATTTT.

CDR3 amino acids: CASSHGRSSYNSPLHF. CDR3 bases: TGTGCCAGCAGCCATGGACGTAGCTCCTATAATTCACCCCTCCACTTT. The V and J genes are TRBV3-1 and TRBJ1-6; D is undetermined. Germline-derived CDR1 and CDR2 are LGHDT and YNNKEL (reference sequence). This CDR3 comprises 16 residues. V lost 3 bases, J lost 0 bases, and 9 bases lay in between. The full variable domain, rest sourced from reference TRBV3-1 and TRBJ1-6, is DTAVSQTPKYLVTQMGNDKSIKCEQNLGHDTMYWYKQDSKKFLKIMFSYNNKELIINETVPNRFSPKSPDKAHLNLHINSLELGDSAVYFCASSHGRSSYNSPLHFGNGTRLTVT.

In its sample, this clonotype was seen a few times. V usage is TRBV6-2 or TRBV6-3 and J usage is TRBJ2-1; the D is unclear. Between the trimmed V and J ends, which lost 2 bases and 5 bases, there was a span of 4 bases. Germline CDR1 is MNHEY and CDR2 is SVGEGT. This CDR3 has 12 residues. CDR3 residues: CASSYRDNEQFF. The CDR3 DNA reads TGTGCCAGCAGTTACAGGGACAATGAGCAGTTCTTC.

CDR3 in DNA: TGTGCCAGCAGCTTAGCCGGGGCGCGGAGTGAAAAACTGTTTTTT. This translates into CASSLAGARSEKLFF. The chain is built from TRBV7-2 and TRBJ1-4; D may be TRBD1 (5 bases). Looked up from germline, CDR1 is SGHTA and CDR2 is FQGNSA. Between the trimmed V and J ends, which lost 0 bases and 7 bases, there was a span of 12 bases. The CDR3 consists of 15 residues.

CDR3 sequence: CATSRESGNQPQHF. CDR3 in DNA: TGTGCCACCAGCAGAGAGTCCGGGAATCAGCCCCAGCATTTT. The V call is TRBV15, the J call TRBJ1-5; D call uncertain. The CDR3 runs to 14 residues. From germline, CDR1 is LNHNV and CDR2 YYDKDF (reference sequence). Trimming took 0 bases from V and 4 from J, leaving 7 bases between them.